The TCR beta chain described here comes from a study of OX40 agonist ivuxolimab in advanced cancers. The overall study: Patients were treated with ivuxolimab, an agonistic anti-OX40 (CD134) antibody. Therapy given before enrollment (anti-PD-1, anti-PD-L1 or anti-CTLA-4) was allowed, and around 40% had some.

Germline CDR1 MNHNY, CDR2 SVGAGI (reference sequence). This CDR3 comprises 11 residues. V shed 6 bases and J 15 bases; nucleotides not matched to a gene: 5. Using immunoSEQ multiplex PCR, the repertoire was profiled, and TCRdb retains in-frame clones only, with some absent. The table records over 95,000 clones, roughly 95% of them present only once. The rearrangement links TRBV6-6 to TRBJ1-5, with 10 bases fitting TRBD1. This receptor was taken from an adult with an advanced solid tumor such as melanoma, head and neck, liver or kidney cancer. Sequenced here: CD4+ or CD8+ T cells sorted from blood, sampled in a trial of the OX40 agonist ivuxolimab. CDR3 amino acids: CASSGTGDLHF. As DNA, the CDR3 is TGTGCCAGCAGCGGGACAGGGGATCTGCATTTT.